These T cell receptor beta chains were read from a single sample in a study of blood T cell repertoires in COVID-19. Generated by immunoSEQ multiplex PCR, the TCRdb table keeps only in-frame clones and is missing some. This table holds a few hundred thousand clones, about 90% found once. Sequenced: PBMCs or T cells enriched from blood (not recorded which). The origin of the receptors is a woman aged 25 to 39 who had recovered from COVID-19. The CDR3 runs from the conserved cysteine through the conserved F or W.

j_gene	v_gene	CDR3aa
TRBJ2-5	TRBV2	CASSEKRGWETQYF
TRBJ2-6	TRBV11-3	CASSLSSGANVLTF
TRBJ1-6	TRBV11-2	CASRVGSSYNSPLHF
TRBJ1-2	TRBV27	CASSPYDPQGGYTF
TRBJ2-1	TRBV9	CASSVPPREALYNEQFF
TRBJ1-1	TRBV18	CASSPREGSNTEAFF
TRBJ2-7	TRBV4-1	CASSQARDRGLLEWSEQYF
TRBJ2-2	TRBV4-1	CASSLGQGAVTGELFF
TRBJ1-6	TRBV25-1	CASRDRGSPLHF
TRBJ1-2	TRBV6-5	CASREGPRRGYTF
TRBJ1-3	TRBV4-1	CASSLRGSSTGNTIYF
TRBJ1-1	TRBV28	CATSRAFF
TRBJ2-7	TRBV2	CASSARGYEQYF
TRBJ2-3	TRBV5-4	CASSLAAGASTDTQYF
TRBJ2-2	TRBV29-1	CSAEVETGVAGELFF
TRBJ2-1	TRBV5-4	CASSLVGQGRSEQFF
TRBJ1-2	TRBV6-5	CASSFDRGYGYTF
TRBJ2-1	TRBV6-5	CASRMTSGSTIF
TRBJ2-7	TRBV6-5	CASNPGLAAYEQYF
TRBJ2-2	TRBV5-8	CASSSWGGGPPNTGELFF
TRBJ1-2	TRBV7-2	CASSLASGVLNYGYTF
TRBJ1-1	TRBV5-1	CASSLAARTEAFF
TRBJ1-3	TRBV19	CASSEQGAAGNTIYF
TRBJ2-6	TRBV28	CASSFIGTASGANVLTF
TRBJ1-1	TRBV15	CATSRPRTGMAEAFF
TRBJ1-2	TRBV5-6	CASSLAWDSLNYGYTF
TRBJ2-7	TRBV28	CASKGQGRHEQYF
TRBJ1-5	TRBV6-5	CASSRTGDSNQPQHF
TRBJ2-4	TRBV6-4	CAISRVSGGNFVTKNIQYF
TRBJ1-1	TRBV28	CASSYSRTDRNTEAFF
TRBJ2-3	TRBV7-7	CASSSGLAGTSTDTQYF
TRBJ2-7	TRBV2	CASSDFGGQYF
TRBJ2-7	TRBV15	CATSRDGGNTRYEQYF
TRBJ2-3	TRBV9	CASSVAPSPSTDTQYF
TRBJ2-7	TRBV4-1	CASSPGTSGSGSYEQYF
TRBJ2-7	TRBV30	CAYRDSFYEQYF
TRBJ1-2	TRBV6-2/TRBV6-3	CASSYSQGSNYGYTF
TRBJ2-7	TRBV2	CASSVQGGEQYF
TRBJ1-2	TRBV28	CASSRQGEPHYGYTF
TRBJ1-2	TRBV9	CASSATGVYYGYTF
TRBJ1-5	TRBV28	CASSLAGESGQPQHF
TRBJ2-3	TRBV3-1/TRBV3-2	CASSQGSLDTQYF
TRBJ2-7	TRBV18	CASAGQGINEQYF
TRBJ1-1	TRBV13	CASSLGFQGGNTEAFF
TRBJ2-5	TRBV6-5	CASSYSSAGEETQYF
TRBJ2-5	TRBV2	CASSPGQGYETQYF
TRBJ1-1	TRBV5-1	CASSELGTGGPMNTEAFF
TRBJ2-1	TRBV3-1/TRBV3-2	CASSQGGTSSYNEQFF
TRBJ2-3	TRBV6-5	CATLYREPGTDTQYF
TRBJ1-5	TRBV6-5	CASTTSGQNNQPQHF